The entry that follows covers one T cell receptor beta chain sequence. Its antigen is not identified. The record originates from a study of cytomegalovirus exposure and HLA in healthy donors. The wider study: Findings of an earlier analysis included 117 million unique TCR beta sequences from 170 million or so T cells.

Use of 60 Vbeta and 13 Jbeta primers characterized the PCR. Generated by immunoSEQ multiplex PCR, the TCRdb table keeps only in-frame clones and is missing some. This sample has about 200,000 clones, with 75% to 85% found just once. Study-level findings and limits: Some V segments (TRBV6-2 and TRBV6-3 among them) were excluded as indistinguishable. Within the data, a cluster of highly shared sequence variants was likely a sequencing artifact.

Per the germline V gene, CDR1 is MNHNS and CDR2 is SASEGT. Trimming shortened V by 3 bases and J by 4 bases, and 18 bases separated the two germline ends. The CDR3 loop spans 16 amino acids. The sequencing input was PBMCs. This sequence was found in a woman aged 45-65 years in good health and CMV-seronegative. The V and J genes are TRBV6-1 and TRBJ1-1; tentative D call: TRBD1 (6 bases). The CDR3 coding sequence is TGTGCCAGCAGTGATCCAGGGGCGTTTTTGGGCACTGAAGCTTTCTTT. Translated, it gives CASSDPGAFLGTEAFF.